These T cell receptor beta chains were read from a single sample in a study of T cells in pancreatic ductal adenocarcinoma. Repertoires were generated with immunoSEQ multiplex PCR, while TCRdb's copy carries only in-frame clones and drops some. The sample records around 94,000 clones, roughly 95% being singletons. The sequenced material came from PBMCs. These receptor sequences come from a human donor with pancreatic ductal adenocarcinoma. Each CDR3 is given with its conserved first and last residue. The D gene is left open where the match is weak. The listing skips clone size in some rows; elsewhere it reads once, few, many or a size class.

CDR3: CASSESGTGGEKLFF; DNA: TGCGCCAGCAGTGAGTCAGGGACAGGCGGAGAAAAACTGTTTTTT; size: once; J: TRBJ1-4; D: TRBD1; V: TRBV10-2
CDR3: CAAGLAGTSGANVLTF; DNA: TGTGCCGCGGGACTAGCGGGTACCTCTGGGGCCAACGTCCTGACTTTC; size: once; J: TRBJ2-6; D: TRBD2; V: TRBV10-3
CDR3: CASSIEEGGNQPQHF; DNA: TGTGCCAGTAGTATAGAGGAGGGAGGCAATCAGCCCCAGCATTTT; size: NA; J: TRBJ1-5; D: NA; V: TRBV19
CDR3: CASSTRRGVATQYF; DNA: TGTGCCAGCAGTACCCGGCGGGGCGTGGCGACCCAGTACTTC; size: NA; J: TRBJ2-5; D: NA; V: TRBV28
CDR3: CASSILAVEQYF; DNA: TGTGCCAGCAGTATACTAGCGGTAGAGCAGTACTTC; size: NA; J: TRBJ2-7; D: TRBD2; V: TRBV28
CDR3: CASRTGDSQPQHF; DNA: TGTGCCAGCAGGACAGGGGACAGTCAGCCCCAGCATTTT; size: NA; J: TRBJ1-5; D: TRBD1; V: TRBV2
CDR3: CASSEIGETQYF; DNA: TGTGCCAGCAGCGAAATCGGGGAGACCCAGTACTTC; size: once; J: TRBJ2-5; D: NA; V: TRBV7-9
CDR3: CATSRDPSGSQFF; DNA: TGTGCCACCAGCAGAGATCCTAGCGGGAGCCAGTTCTTC; size: NA; J: TRBJ2-1; D: TRBD2; V: TRBV15
CDR3: CSVDAASGSSYEQYF; DNA: TGCAGCGTTGACGCGGCTAGCGGGAGCAGTTACGAGCAGTACTTC; size: NA; J: TRBJ2-7; D: TRBD2; V: TRBV29-1
CDR3: CASSSPGRARETQYF; DNA: TGTGCCAGCAGCTCCCCCGGGAGGGCCAGGGAGACCCAGTACTTC; size: NA; J: TRBJ2-5; D: TRBD2; V: TRBV7-2
CDR3: CASSSGETQYF; DNA: TGTGCCAGCAGTTCCGGAGAGACCCAGTACTTC; size: NA; J: TRBJ2-5; D: NA; V: TRBV11-3
CDR3: CASSLTDTGELFF; DNA: TGTGCCAGCAGTCTGACTGACACCGGGGAGCTGTTTTTT; size: NA; J: TRBJ2-2; D: NA; V: TRBV6-4
CDR3: CASSSGLAGGTDTQYF; DNA: TGTGCCAGCAGCTCAGGGCTAGCGGGAGGCACAGATACGCAGTATTTT; size: NA; J: TRBJ2-3; D: TRBD2; V: TRBV5-4
CDR3: CASSLASRGGETQYF; DNA: TGCGCCAGCAGCTTGGCCTCCAGGGGAGGGGAGACCCAGTACTTC; size: NA; J: TRBJ2-5; D: NA; V: TRBV5-1
CDR3: CASSPQGNQPQHF; DNA: TGTGCCAGCTCACCACAGGGGAATCAGCCCCAGCATTTT; size: NA; J: TRBJ1-5; D: NA; V: TRBV18
CDR3: CASSYGSDTQYF; DNA: TGTGCCAGCAGTTACGGGAGTGATACGCAGTATTTT; size: once; J: TRBJ2-3; D: NA; V: TRBV6-5
CDR3: CASTGLADEQFF; DNA: TGTGCCAGCACCGGACTAGCGGACGAGCAGTTCTTC; size: NA; J: TRBJ2-1; D: TRBD2; V: TRBV6-5
CDR3: CASSFQALGDGYTF; DNA: TGTGCCAGCAGCTTCCAAGCCCTGGGAGATGGCTACACCTTC; size: NA; J: TRBJ1-2; D: NA; V: TRBV7-2
CDR3: CASSPLAGDGYEQYF; DNA: TGTGCCAGCAGTCCACTAGCGGGAGACGGGTACGAGCAGTACTTC; size: NA; J: TRBJ2-7; D: TRBD2; V: TRBV27
CDR3: CASSLMLADTGELFF; DNA: TGTGCCAGCAGCCTGATGCTAGCCGACACCGGGGAGCTGTTTTTT; size: NA; J: TRBJ2-2; D: NA; V: TRBV7-6
CDR3: CASTDREDLEQYF; DNA: TGCGCCAGCACGGACAGGGAGGATCTCGAGCAGTACTTC; size: NA; J: TRBJ2-7; D: TRBD1; V: TRBV10-1
CDR3: CASSLASGTGGEKLFF; DNA: TGTGCCAGCAGTTTAGCCTCCGGGACAGGGGGTGAAAAACTGTTTTTT; size: NA; J: TRBJ1-4; D: TRBD1; V: TRBV6-5
CDR3: CASSKGTDTGELFF; DNA: TGTGCCAGCAGTAAAGGGACAGACACCGGGGAGCTGTTTTTT; size: NA; J: TRBJ2-2; D: TRBD1; V: TRBV6-1
CDR3: CASSIREGAEAFF; DNA: TGTGCCAGTAGTATCCGGGAGGGGGCTGAAGCTTTCTTT; size: NA; J: TRBJ1-1; D: NA; V: TRBV19
CDR3: CASKPTRQGTDTQYF; DNA: TGTGCCAGCAAACCCACCCGGCAGGGTACAGATACGCAGTATTTT; size: NA; J: TRBJ2-3; D: NA; V: TRBV27
CDR3: CASSSRTSDQETQYF; DNA: TGTGCCAGCAGTAGCCGGACTAGCGACCAAGAGACCCAGTACTTC; size: NA; J: TRBJ2-5; D: TRBD2; V: TRBV2
CDR3: CASSERSRMNSGDTGELFF; DNA: TGTGCCAGCAGCGAACGCTCTCGCATGAATAGCGGAGACACCGGGGAGCTGTTTTTT; size: NA; J: TRBJ2-2; D: NA; V: TRBV9
CDR3: CASSKSGSAGRDEQFF; DNA: TGTGCCAGCAGCAAAAGTGGGAGTGCGGGGCGCGATGAGCAGTTCTTC; size: NA; J: TRBJ2-1; D: NA; V: TRBV7-3
CDR3: CASSPRQYNEQFF; DNA: TGTGCCAGCAGCCCCCGACAGTACAATGAGCAGTTCTTC; size: NA; J: TRBJ2-1; D: NA; V: TRBV9
CDR3: CASSPLDRYNEQFF; DNA: TGTGCCAGCAGTCCACTGGACAGATACAATGAGCAGTTCTTC; size: NA; J: TRBJ2-1; D: NA; V: TRBV28
CDR3: CAWSLSPYEQYF; DNA: TGTGCCTGGAGTCTTAGCCCCTACGAGCAGTACTTC; size: NA; J: TRBJ2-7; D: NA; V: TRBV30
CDR3: CASSFSGSPYNEQFF; DNA: TGTGCCAGCAGCTTCAGCGGGAGTCCTTACAATGAGCAGTTCTTC; size: once; J: TRBJ2-1; D: TRBD2; V: TRBV7-2
CDR3: CASSFTTGGTDTQYF; DNA: TGTGCCAGCAGTTTTACGACAGGGGGGACAGATACGCAGTATTTT; size: NA; J: TRBJ2-3; D: TRBD1; V: TRBV27
CDR3: CASSDSSLPEAFF; DNA: TGTGCCAGCAGTGACTCGTCTCTCCCTGAAGCTTTCTTT; size: NA; J: TRBJ1-1; D: NA; V: TRBV6-4
CDR3: CASSLRGVQTNEQYF; DNA: TGTGCCAGCAGCTTGCGGGGCGTCCAAACAAACGAGCAGTACTTC; size: NA; J: TRBJ2-7; D: NA; V: TRBV7-9
CDR3: CASSFPGTEAQYF; DNA: TGTGCCAGTAGTTTCCCCGGGACAGAGGCGCAGTACTTC; size: NA; J: TRBJ2-7; D: TRBD1; V: TRBV19
CDR3: CATSRGTGSGEKLFF; DNA: TGTGCCACCAGCCGAGGGACAGGGTCCGGTGAAAAACTGTTTTTT; size: NA; J: TRBJ1-4; D: TRBD1; V: TRBV15
CDR3: CASLEGSGANVLTF; DNA: TGTGCCAGCCTAGAGGGATCTGGGGCCAACGTCCTGACTTTC; size: NA; J: TRBJ2-6; D: NA; V: TRBV19
CDR3: CASSPNQGGGTDTQYF; DNA: TGTGCCAGCTCACCAAACCAGGGTGGAGGGACAGATACGCAGTATTTT; size: NA; J: TRBJ2-3; D: NA; V: TRBV18
CDR3: CASSSPASSTDTQYF; DNA: TGTGCCAGCAGTTCCCCAGCGTCAAGCACAGATACGCAGTATTTT; size: NA; J: TRBJ2-3; D: NA; V: TRBV25-1
CDR3: CASSYPAKDRRGELFF; DNA: TGTGCCAGCAGCTATCCCGCTAAGGACAGACGCGGGGAGCTGTTTTTT; size: once; J: TRBJ2-2; D: NA; V: TRBV11-2